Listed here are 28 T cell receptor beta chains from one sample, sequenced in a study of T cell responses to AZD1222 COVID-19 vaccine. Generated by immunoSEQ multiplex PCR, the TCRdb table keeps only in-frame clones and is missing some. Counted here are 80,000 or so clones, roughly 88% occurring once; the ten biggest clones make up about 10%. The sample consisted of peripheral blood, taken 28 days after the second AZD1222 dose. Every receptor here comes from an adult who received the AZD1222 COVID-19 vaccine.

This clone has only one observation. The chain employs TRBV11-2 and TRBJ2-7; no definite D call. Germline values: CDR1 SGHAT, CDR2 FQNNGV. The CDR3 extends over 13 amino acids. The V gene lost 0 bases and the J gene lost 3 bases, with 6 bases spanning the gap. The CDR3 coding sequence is TGTGCCAGCAGCTTAGATACGATCTACGAGCAGTACTTC. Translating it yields CASSLDTIYEQYF. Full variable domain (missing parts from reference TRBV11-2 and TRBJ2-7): EAGVAQSPRYKIIEKRQSVAFWCNPISGHATLYWYQQILGQGPKLLIQFQNNGVVDDSQLPKDRFSAERLKGVDSTLKIQPAKLEDSAVYLCASSLDTIYEQYFGPGTRLTVT.

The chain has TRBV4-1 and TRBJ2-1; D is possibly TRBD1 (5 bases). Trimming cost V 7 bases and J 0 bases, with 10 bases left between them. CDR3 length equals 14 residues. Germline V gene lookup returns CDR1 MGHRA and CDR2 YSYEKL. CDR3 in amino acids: CASTLRDSYNEQFF. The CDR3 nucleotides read TGCGCCAGCACCCTCAGGGACTCCTACAATGAGCAGTTCTTC.

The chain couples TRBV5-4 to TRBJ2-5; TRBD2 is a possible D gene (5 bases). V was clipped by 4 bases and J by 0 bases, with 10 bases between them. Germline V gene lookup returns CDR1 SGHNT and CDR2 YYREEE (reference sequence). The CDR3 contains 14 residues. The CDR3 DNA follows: TGTGCCAGCAGCGAGGACGGGAACCAAGAGACCCAGTACTTC. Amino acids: CASSEDGNQETQYF.

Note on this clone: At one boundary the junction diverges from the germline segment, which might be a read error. CDR3 nucleotide sequence: TGTGCTAGTAGAAGCCGATCTGCAACTAATGAAAAACTGTTTTTT. It encodes CASRSRSATNEKLFF. The chain joins TRBV19 to TRBJ1-4; D uncertain. Per germline, CDR1 LNHDA and CDR2 SQIVND (reference sequence). This CDR3 has 15 residues.

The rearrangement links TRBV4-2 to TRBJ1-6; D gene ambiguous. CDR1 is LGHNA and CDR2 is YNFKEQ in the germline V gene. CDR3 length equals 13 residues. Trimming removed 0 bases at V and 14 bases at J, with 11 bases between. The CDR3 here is CASSQEQLRALHF. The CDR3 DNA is TGTGCCAGCAGCCAAGAGCAACTGAGAGCCCTCCACTTT.

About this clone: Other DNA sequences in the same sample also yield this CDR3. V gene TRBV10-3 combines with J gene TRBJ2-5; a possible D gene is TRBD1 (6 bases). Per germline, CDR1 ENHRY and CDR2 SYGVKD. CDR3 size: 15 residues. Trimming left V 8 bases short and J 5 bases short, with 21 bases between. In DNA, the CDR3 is TGTGCCATCTGTACGACTGGGGGCGGGTGGGAGACCCAGTACTTC. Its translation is CAICTTGGGWETQYF.

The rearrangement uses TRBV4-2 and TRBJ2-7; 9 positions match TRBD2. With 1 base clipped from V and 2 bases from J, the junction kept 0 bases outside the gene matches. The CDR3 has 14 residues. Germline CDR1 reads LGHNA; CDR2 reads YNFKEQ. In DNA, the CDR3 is TGTGCCAGCAGCCAAGGCGGGGGGGCCTACGAGCAGTACTTC. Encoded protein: CASSQGGGAYEQYF.

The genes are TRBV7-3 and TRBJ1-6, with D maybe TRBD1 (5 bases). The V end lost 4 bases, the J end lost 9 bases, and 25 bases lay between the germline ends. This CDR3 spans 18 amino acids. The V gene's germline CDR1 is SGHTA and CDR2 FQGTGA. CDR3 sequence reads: CASSCRALKRGKCSPLHF. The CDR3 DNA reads TGTGCCAGCAGCTGTAGGGCTTTGAAAAGGGGCAAGTGTTCACCCCTCCACTTT.

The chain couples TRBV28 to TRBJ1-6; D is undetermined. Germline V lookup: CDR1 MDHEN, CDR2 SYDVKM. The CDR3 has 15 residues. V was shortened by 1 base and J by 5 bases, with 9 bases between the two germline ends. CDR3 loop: CASSLLFPDNSPLHF. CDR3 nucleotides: TGTGCCAGCAGTTTATTGTTTCCGGATAATTCACCCCTCCACTTT.

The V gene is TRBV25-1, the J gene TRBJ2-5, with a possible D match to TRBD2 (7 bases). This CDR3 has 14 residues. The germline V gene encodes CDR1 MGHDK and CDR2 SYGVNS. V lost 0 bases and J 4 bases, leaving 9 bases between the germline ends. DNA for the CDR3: TGTGCCAGCAGTGAATATGGGGGGGCAGAGACCCAGTACTTC. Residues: CASSEYGGAETQYF.

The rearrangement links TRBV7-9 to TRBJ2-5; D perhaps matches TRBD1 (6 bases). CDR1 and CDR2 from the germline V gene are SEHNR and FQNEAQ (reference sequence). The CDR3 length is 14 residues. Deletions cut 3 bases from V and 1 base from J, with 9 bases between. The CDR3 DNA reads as TGTGCCAGCAGCTTCACAGGGTTCCAAGAGACCCAGTACTTC. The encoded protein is CASSFTGFQETQYF.

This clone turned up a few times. DNA for the CDR3: TGTGCCAGCCGGGACAGGGGGTACACCGGGGAGCTGTTTTTT. Translating it yields CASRDRGYTGELFF. The J gene is TRBJ2-2, the V gene TRBV2, with 11 bases that match TRBD1. With 8 bases clipped from V and 3 bases from J, the junction kept 2 bases outside the gene matches. The CDR3 length is 14 residues. Germline-derived CDR1 and CDR2 are SNHLY and FYNNEI.

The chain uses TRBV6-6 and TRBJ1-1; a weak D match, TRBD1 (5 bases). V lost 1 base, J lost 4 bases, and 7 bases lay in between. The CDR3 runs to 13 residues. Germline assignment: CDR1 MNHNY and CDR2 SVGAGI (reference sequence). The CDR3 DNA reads TGTGCCAGCAGTTACTACGGGGGCACTGAAGCTTTCTTT. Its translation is CASSYYGGTEAFF.

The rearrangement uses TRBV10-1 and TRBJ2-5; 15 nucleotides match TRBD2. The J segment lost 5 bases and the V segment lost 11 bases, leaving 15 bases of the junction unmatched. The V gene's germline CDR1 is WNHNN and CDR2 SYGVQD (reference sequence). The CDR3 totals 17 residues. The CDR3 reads CAPSGRTSGGEGETQYF. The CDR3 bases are TGCGCCCCCTCTGGACGGACTAGCGGGGGGGAGGGTGAGACCCAGTACTTC.

The CDR3 here is CASSWSTYEQYF. The CDR3 nucleotides read TGTGCCAGCAGCTGGAGTACCTACGAGCAGTACTTC. V usage is TRBV5-6 and J usage is TRBJ2-7; no definite D call. CDR1 is SGHDT and CDR2 is YYEEEE in the germline V gene. Deletions cut 3 bases from V and 2 bases from J, with 6 bases between. This CDR3 has 12 residues.

The DNA for the CDR3 is TGTGCCAGCACCTCCATCCGGGACAGGGGGCATGGCTACACCTTC. Translated, it gives CASTSIRDRGHGYTF. The chain has TRBV5-4 and TRBJ1-2; TRBD1 matches 12 bases. This CDR3 has 15 amino acids. Germline trimming cut 6 bases from V and 6 bases from J; bases unmatched to any gene: 9. Germline assignment: CDR1 SGHNT and CDR2 YYREEE (reference sequence).

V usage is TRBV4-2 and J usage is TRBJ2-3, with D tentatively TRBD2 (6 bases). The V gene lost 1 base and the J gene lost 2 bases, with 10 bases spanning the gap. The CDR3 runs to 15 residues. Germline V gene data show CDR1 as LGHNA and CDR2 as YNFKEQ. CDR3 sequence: CASSQVRGITDTQYF. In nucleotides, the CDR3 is TGTGCCAGCAGCCAAGTTCGGGGGATCACAGATACGCAGTATTTT.

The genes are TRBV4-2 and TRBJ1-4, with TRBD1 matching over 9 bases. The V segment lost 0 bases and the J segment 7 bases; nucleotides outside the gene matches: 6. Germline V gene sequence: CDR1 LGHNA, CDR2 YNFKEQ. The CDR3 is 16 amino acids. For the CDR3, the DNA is TGTGCCAGCAGCCAAGATTCGGGACAGGGTAGTGAAAAACTGTTTTTT. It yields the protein CASSQDSGQGSEKLFF.

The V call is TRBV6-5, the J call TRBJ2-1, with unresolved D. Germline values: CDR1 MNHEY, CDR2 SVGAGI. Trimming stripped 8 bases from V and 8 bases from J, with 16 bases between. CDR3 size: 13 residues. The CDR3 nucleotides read TGTGCCAGCGGCCCGCAGGATTTGTATGAGCAGTTCTTC. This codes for CASGPQDLYEQFF.

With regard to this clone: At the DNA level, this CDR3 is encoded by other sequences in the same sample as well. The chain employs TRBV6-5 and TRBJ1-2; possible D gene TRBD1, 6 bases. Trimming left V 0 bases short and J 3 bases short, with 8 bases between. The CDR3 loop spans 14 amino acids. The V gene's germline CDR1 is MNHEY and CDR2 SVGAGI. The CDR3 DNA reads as TGTGCCAGCAGTTACTCTTACAGGGACTATGGCTACACCTTC. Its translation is CASSYSYRDYGYTF.

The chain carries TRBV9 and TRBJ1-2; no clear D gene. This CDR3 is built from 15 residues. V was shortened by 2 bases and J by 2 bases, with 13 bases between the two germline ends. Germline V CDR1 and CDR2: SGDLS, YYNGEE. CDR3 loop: CASSVNWVGNYGYTF. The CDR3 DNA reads TGTGCCAGCAGCGTGAATTGGGTTGGGAACTATGGCTACACCTTC.

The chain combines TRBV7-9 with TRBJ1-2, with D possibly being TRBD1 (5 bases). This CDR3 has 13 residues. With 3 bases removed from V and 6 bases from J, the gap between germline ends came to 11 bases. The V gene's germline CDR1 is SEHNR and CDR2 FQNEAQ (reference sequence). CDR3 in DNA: TGTGCCAGCAGCTTGACGGGGGAGGATGGCTACACCTTC. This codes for CASSLTGEDGYTF.

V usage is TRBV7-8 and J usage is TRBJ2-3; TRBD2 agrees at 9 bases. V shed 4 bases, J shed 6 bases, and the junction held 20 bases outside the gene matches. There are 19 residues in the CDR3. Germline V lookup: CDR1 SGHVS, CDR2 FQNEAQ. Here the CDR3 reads CASSSRLGTGGGAGDTQYF. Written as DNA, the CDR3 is TGTGCCAGCAGCTCCAGACTGGGGACCGGCGGGGGGGCAGGGGATACGCAGTATTTT.

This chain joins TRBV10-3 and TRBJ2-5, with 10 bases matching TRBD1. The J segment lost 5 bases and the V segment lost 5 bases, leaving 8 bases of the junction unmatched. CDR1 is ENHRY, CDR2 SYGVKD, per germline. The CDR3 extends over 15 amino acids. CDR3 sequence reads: CAISPTGGGGETQYF. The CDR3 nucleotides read TGTGCCATCAGTCCGACAGGGGGCGGGGGGGAGACCCAGTACTTC.

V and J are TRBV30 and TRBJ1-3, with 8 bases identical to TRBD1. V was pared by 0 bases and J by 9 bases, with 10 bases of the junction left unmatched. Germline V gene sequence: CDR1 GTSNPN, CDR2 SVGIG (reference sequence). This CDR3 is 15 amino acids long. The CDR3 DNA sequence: TGTGCCTGGAGTGTACCTGGCGGACAGGGAGTCACCATATATTTT. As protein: CAWSVPGGQGVTIYF.

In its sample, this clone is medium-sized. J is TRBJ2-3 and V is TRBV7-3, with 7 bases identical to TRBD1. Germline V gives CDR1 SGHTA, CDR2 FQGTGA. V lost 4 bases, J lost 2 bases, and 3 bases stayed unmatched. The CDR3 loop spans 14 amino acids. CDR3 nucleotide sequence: TGTGCCAGCAGCTGGGGACAGTTCACAGATACGCAGTATTTT. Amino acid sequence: CASSWGQFTDTQYF.

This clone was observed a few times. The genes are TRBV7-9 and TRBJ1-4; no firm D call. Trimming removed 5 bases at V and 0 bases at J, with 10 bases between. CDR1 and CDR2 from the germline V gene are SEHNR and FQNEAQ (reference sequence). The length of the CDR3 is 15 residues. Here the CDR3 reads CASSLPSATNEKLFF. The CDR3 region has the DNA TGTGCCAGCAGCCTGCCCAGTGCAACTAATGAAAAACTGTTTTTT.

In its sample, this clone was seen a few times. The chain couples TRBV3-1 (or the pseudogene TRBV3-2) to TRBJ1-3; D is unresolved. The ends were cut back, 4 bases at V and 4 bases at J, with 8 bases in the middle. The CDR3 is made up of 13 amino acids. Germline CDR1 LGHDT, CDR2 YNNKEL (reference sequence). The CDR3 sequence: CASSRPRGNTIYF. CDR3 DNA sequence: TGTGCCAGCAGCCGCCCCAGGGGAAACACCATATATTTT.